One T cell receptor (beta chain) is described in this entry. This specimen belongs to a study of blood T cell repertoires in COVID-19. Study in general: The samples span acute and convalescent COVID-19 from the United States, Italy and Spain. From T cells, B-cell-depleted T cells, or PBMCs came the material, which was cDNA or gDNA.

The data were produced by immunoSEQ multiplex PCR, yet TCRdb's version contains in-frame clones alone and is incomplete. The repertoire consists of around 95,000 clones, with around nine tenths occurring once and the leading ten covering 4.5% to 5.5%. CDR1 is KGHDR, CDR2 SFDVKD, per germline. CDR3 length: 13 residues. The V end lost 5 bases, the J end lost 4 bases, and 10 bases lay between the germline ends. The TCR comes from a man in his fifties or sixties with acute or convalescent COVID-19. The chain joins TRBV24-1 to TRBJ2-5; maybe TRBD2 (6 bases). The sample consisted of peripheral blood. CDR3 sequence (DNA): TGTGCCACCAGTGTAGGAGGGTCAGAGACCCAGTACTTC. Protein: CATSVGGSETQYF.